The 19 T cell receptor beta chains below all came from one sample that was sequenced in a study of CD8+ T cells in alopecia areata. Isolated RNA was reverse transcribed into cDNA used as the sequencing template. Assay used: immunoSEQ multiplex PCR; TCRdb lists only in-frame clones, some missing. Counted here are fewer than 110,000 clones, 85% to 90% occurring once; the ten biggest clones make up roughly 11%. Described treatment: oral pan-JAK inhibitor, 5-10 mg twice daily. Source: CD8+ T cells sorted from blood, taken at approximately week 30, from a patient treated with tofacitinib. These receptor sequences come from a human donor with alopecia areata.

The gene calls are TRBV27 and TRBJ2-1; D gene ambiguous. Trimming took 4 bases from V and 3 from J, leaving 4 bases between them. This CDR3 region has 12 residues. Germline CDR1 is MNHEY and CDR2 is SMNVEV (reference sequence). Written as DNA, the CDR3 is TGTGCCAGCAGTTACGGCTACAATGAGCAGTTCTTC. Protein product: CASSYGYNEQFF.

The V call is TRBV5-4, the J call TRBJ1-5; the D gene is possibly TRBD1 (6 bases). The V gene's germline CDR1 is SGHNT and CDR2 YYREEE (reference sequence). The length of the CDR3 is 13 residues. V was trimmed by 4 bases and J by 4 bases, leaving 9 bases between them. CDR3 coding DNA: TGTGCCAGCAGCGCGGACAGTAATCAGCCCCAGCATTTT. Its protein is CASSADSNQPQHF.

The chain has TRBV15 and TRBJ2-7; 10 positions match TRBD1. The CDR3 extends over 15 amino acids. Trimming took 0 bases from V and 5 from J; bases not matched to a gene: 4. The germline V gene encodes CDR1 LNHNV and CDR2 YYDKDF (reference sequence). CDR3 amino acids: CATSRDQGQGDEQYF. The CDR3 bases are TGTGCCACCAGCAGAGATCAAGGACAGGGGGACGAGCAGTACTTC.

The genes are TRBV6-1 and TRBJ2-7; 7 bases fit TRBD1. The CDR3 has 16 residues. Germline assignment: CDR1 MNHNS and CDR2 SASEGT. The ends lost 2 bases at V and 1 base at J; junction bases unmatched: 8. The CDR3 here is CASSENPGQRSYEQYF. DNA for the CDR3: TGTGCCAGCAGTGAAAACCCGGGACAGAGGTCCTACGAGCAGTACTTC.

V usage is TRBV11-2 and J usage is TRBJ2-2; the D is unclear. The germline V gene has CDR1 SGHAT and CDR2 FQNNGV. Trimming took off 1 base at V and 5 bases at J, with 8 bases between the two ends. This CDR3 spans 14 amino acids. The CDR3 bases are TGTGCCAGCAGCTTAGTATATCAGACCGGGGAGCTGTTTTTT. Translation: CASSLVYQTGELFF.

The chain combines TRBV13 with TRBJ2-6; possibly TRBD1 for D (6 bases). The germline CDR1 and CDR2 sequences are PRHDT and FYEKMQ (reference sequence). Trimming left V 5 bases short and J 1 base short, with 9 bases between. CDR3 length: 15 amino acids. In DNA, the CDR3 is TGTGCCAGCAGCACCAGGGGATCTGGGGCCAACGTCCTGACTTTC. Translated, it gives CASSTRGSGANVLTF.

The V and J genes are TRBV11-2 and TRBJ1-1; 11 bases align to TRBD1. Germline values: CDR1 SGHAT, CDR2 FQNNGV. This CDR3 contains 14 residues. J was trimmed by 3 bases and V by 6 bases; bases with no gene match: 3. DNA for the CDR3: TGTGCCAGCAGTGGGACAGGGGGAGACACTGAAGCTTTCTTT. Its translation is CASSGTGGDTEAFF.

The chain uses TRBV28 and TRBJ2-6, with 7 bases identical to TRBD1. Trimming cost V 5 bases and J 2 bases; bases outside gene matches: 9. Germline CDR1 is MDHEN and CDR2 is SYDVKM. The length of the CDR3 is 17 residues. The CDR3 nucleotides are TGTGCCAGCAGTCCAAGACAGGGTCTAACTGGGGCCAACGTCCTGACTTTC. Protein: CASSPRQGLTGANVLTF.

The chain uses TRBV30 and TRBJ2-3; D is uncertain. Trimming left V 0 bases short and J 5 bases short, with 12 bases between. The CDR3 extends over 14 amino acids. Looked up from germline, CDR1 is GTSNPN and CDR2 is SVGIG (reference sequence). The CDR3 region is CAWSVGSRGDTQYF. The CDR3 DNA follows: TGTGCCTGGAGTGTTGGGTCCCGCGGAGATACGCAGTATTTT.

The chain combines TRBV29-1 with TRBJ2-2, with 11 bases lining up with TRBD1. This CDR3 region has 15 residues. Trimming cost V 4 bases and J 0 bases; bases outside gene matches: 1. The germline V gene encodes CDR1 SQVTM and CDR2 ANQGSEA. CDR3 in amino acids: CSVVGQGANTGELFF. Here the CDR3 DNA reads TGCAGCGTTGTGGGACAGGGGGCGAACACCGGGGAGCTGTTTTTT.

This rearrangement joins TRBV9 to TRBJ2-7; the D call may be TRBD1 or TRBD2 (7 bases each). V lost 0 bases and J 2 bases, leaving 15 bases between the germline ends. This CDR3 contains 16 residues. Germline CDR1 is SGDLS and CDR2 is YYNGEE. CDR3: CASSVAAGGGTYEQYF. Written as DNA, the CDR3 is TGTGCCAGCAGCGTAGCGGCAGGGGGGGGCACCTACGAGCAGTACTTC.

The chain carries TRBV4-1 and TRBJ1-1; 10 nucleotides align to TRBD1. The trim removed 4 bases at V and 10 bases at J, leaving 6 bases unmatched. The germline V gene has CDR1 MGHRA and CDR2 YSYEKL. CDR3 length equals 13 residues. The CDR3 sequence is CASSLGGDRGAFF. CDR3 sequence (DNA): TGCGCCAGCAGCCTCGGGGGGGACAGGGGAGCTTTCTTT.

This clone was counted once. The DNA for the CDR3 is TGTGCCAGCAGCTTAAGGGTCCGAGACAAACTTTTCGCCTACGAGCAGTACTTC. Protein: CASSLRVRDKLFAYEQYF. The chain is built from TRBV7-9 and TRBJ2-7; D gene uncertain. V shed 2 bases and J shed 2 bases, with 22 bases lying between them. Germline V gene sequence: CDR1 SEHNR, CDR2 FQNEAQ (reference sequence). The CDR3 runs 18 residues. The whole variable domain, remainder taken from reference TRBV7-9 and TRBJ2-7, is DTGVSQNPRHKITKRGQNVTFRCDPISEHNRLYWYRQTLGQGPEFLTYFQNEAQLEKSRLLSDRFSAERPKGSFSTLEIQRTEQGDSAMYLCASSLRVRDKLFAYEQYFGPGTRLTVT.

The chain links TRBV6-6 to TRBJ2-1; D remains ambiguous. Trimming took off 4 bases at V and 8 bases at J, with 12 bases between the two ends. Germline CDR1 MNHNY, CDR2 SVGAGI (reference sequence). The CDR3 totals 13 residues. CDR3 residues: CASSLIYTDEQFF. The CDR3 coding sequence is TGTGCCAGCAGTTTAATTTACACGGATGAGCAGTTCTTC.

The CDR3: CASSFASGSYEQYF. CDR3 coding DNA: TGTGCCAGCAGTTTTGCTAGCGGGAGTTACGAGCAGTACTTC. The V call is TRBV27, the J call TRBJ2-7; TRBD2 matches 10 bases. This CDR3 has 14 residues. With 3 bases clipped from V and 4 bases from J, the junction kept 3 bases outside the gene matches. In germline, CDR1 is MNHEY, CDR2 SMNVEV (reference sequence).

The chain is built from TRBV29-1 and TRBJ1-1; D is unresolved. The germline V gene has CDR1 SQVTM and CDR2 ANQGSEA. V was cut by 4 bases and J by 6 bases, with 15 bases left in between. CDR3 length: 13 residues. In DNA form, the CDR3 reads TGCAGCGTTGTCGACTCACTTAACTCTGAAGCTTTCTTT. Its translation: CSVVDSLNSEAFF.

This clone occurred a few times. The chain combines TRBV6-1 with TRBJ2-7, with D unclear. V was shortened by 2 bases and J by 5 bases, with 4 bases between the two germline ends. CDR1 is MNHNS, CDR2 SASEGT, per germline. This CDR3 has 11 amino acids. The CDR3 is CASSETDEQYF. In DNA form, the CDR3 reads TGTGCCAGCAGTGAAACTGACGAGCAGTACTTC.

The chain couples TRBV27 to TRBJ2-3, with D hard to call. The CDR3 is 15 amino acids. The germline gives CDR1 MNHEY, CDR2 SMNVEV (reference sequence). V was pared by 3 bases and J by 2 bases, with 12 bases between. As DNA, the CDR3 is TGTGCCAGCAGTTTCTCGTCAGGCCCCACAGATACGCAGTATTTT. It translates to CASSFSSGPTDTQYF.

This chain links TRBV10-3 with TRBJ2-5; the D is unclear. The end of the DNA is better explained by TRBJ2-7, so the J call may be wrong. CDR3 length: 11 amino acids. Germline V gene sequence: CDR1 ENHRY, CDR2 SYGVKD. The CDR3 reads CAISEAYEQYF. In nucleotides, the CDR3 is TGTGCCATCAGTGAGGCCTACGAGCAGTACTTC.